This is a list of T cell receptor beta chains from one sample in a study of cytomegalovirus exposure and HLA in healthy donors. The data were produced by immunoSEQ multiplex PCR, yet TCRdb's version contains in-frame clones alone and is incomplete. Seen here are approximately 91,000 clones, approximately 69% observed once, and the top ten hold 1.2%. Sequencing was performed on PBMCs. Receptor source: a female donor in good health and CMV-seronegative. Both conserved end residues are part of each CDR3. D genes are given only for firm matches. For some rows the clone size is stated as once, few or many, or as a class when expanded; others skip it.

J,size,D,V,CDR3,DNA
TRBJ2-1,NA,TRBD1,TRBV11-2,CASSLAGQSNEQFF,TGTGCCAGCAGCTTAGCGGGACAGAGTAATGAGCAGTTCTTC
TRBJ2-7,NA,NA,TRBV5-1,CASSSRSSYEQYF,TGCGCCAGCAGCTCCCGGAGCTCCTACGAGCAGTACTTC
TRBJ1-1,NA,TRBD1,TRBV30,CAWSRRGRGTEAFF,TGTGCCTGGAGTCGCAGGGGGCGGGGGACTGAAGCTTTCTTT
TRBJ1-5,NA,NA,TRBV5-1,CASRQSSNQPQHF,TGCGCCAGCCGACAGAGTAGCAATCAGCCCCAGCATTTT
TRBJ1-1,NA,NA,TRBV9,CASSVGITGNTEAFF,TGTGCCAGCAGCGTAGGCATCACAGGAAACACTGAAGCTTTCTTT
TRBJ1-2,NA,TRBD1,TRBV29-1,CSVGGQFHAFNYGYTF,TGCAGCGTTGGGGGACAGTTCCATGCCTTTAACTATGGCTACACCTTC
TRBJ1-2,NA,TRBD1,TRBV7-8,CASSLPGTAAYGYTF,TGTGCCAGCAGCCTACCCGGGACAGCGGCTTATGGCTACACCTTC
TRBJ2-4,NA,NA,TRBV5-1,CASSSKGEAENIQYF,TGCGCCAGCAGTTCAAAAGGGGAGGCCGAAAACATTCAGTACTTC
TRBJ2-1,NA,TRBD2,TRBV9,CASSVVAGDSLGEQFF,TGTGCCAGCAGCGTAGTAGCGGGAGATAGCTTGGGTGAGCAGTTCTTC
TRBJ1-5,NA,NA,TRBV2,CASSEAVVKEQPQHF,TGTGCCAGCAGTGAAGCGGTGGTAAAAGAGCAGCCCCAGCATTTT
TRBJ1-2,once,NA,TRBV28,CASSWAGGYTF,TGTGCCAGCAGTTGGGCGGGGGGCTACACCTTC
TRBJ2-2,once,TRBD2,TRBV10-3,CAIMRGLAETGELFF,TGTGCCATCATGAGGGGACTAGCGGAGACCGGGGAGCTGTTTTTT
TRBJ2-3,once,TRBD2,TRBV30,CAWSVRGVRTDTQYF,TGTGCCTGGAGTGTACGGGGGGTCCGCACAGATACGCAGTATTTT
TRBJ1-2,few,NA,TRBV21-1,CASSKGGQGVPNYGYTF,TGTGCCAGCAGCAAAGGGGGACAGGGGGTCCCGAACTATGGCTACACCTTC
TRBJ1-3,few,NA,TRBV9,CASSPWTAHGNTIYF,TGTGCCAGCAGCCCGTGGACAGCACATGGAAACACCATATATTTT
TRBJ1-2,once,TRBD1,TRBV18,CASLQGQGNIYGYTF,TGTGCCAGCCTTCAGGGACAGGGGAACATCTATGGCTACACCTTC
TRBJ2-3,NA,NA,TRBV10-2,CASSDGQTWVDTQYF,TGCGCCAGCAGTGATGGGCAAACCTGGGTTGATACGCAGTATTTT
TRBJ2-3,NA,TRBD2,TRBV10-3,CAITGGGTDTQYF,TGTGCCATCACCGGGGGGGGCACAGATACGCAGTATTTT
TRBJ1-1,NA,NA,TRBV27,CASSFSPNTEAFF,TGTGCCAGCAGTTTCAGTCCGAACACTGAAGCTTTCTTT
TRBJ2-5,NA,TRBD2,TRBV28,CASSSPIAGEETQYF,TGTGCCAGCAGTTCACCTATAGCGGGAGAAGAGACCCAGTACTTC
TRBJ2-3,NA,TRBD1,TRBV19,CASSVLGQGGDTQYF,TGTGCCAGTAGTGTACTAGGACAGGGTGGAGATACGCAGTATTTT
TRBJ2-1,once,NA,TRBV7-8,CASSLGDLGSYNEQFF,TGTGCCAGCAGCTTGGGGGACTTGGGTTCCTACAATGAGCAGTTCTTC
TRBJ2-1,once,NA,TRBV14,CASSQWVGGAGNEQFF,TGTGCCAGCAGCCAGTGGGTAGGAGGGGCGGGCAATGAGCAGTTCTTC
TRBJ2-3,NA,TRBD2,TRBV6-4,CASSDGAGGPPDTQYF,TGTGCCAGCAGTGATGGAGCGGGAGGGCCCCCAGATACGCAGTATTTT
TRBJ2-7,NA,TRBD2,TRBV28,CASSFGRDYSYEQYF,TGTGCCAGCAGTTTCGGCCGGGACTACTCCTACGAGCAGTACTTC
TRBJ2-1,NA,TRBD2,TRBV7-9,CASSPLGTSGSYEQFF,TGTGCCAGCAGCCCCCTCGGGACTAGCGGGAGTTATGAGCAGTTCTTC
TRBJ2-2,NA,NA,TRBV6-6,CASSYSFSGETGELFF,TGTGCCAGCAGTTACTCATTCTCGGGGGAGACCGGGGAGCTGTTTTTT